The present T cell receptor (beta chain) was sequenced within a study of T cell repertoires in cytomegalovirus infection. V lost 7 bases to trimming and J lost 8 bases, with 15 bases between them. The CDR3 runs 13 residues. CDR1 and CDR2 (germline): SGHTA, FQGNSA. TCRdb re-analysed the reads in MiXCR, keeping a single row per CDR3 protein. In the table there are 250,000 to 300,000 distinct CDR3 sequences, about 23% of which are singletons. V usage is TRBV7-2 and J usage is TRBJ2-1; tentative D call: TRBD1 (5 bases). Sample: PBMCs. The receptor comes from a human donor in good health (CMV status not recorded). Some clones in this sample may be carry-over from other donors' samples. This CDR3 is CASTLLIGDEQFF. The DNA for the CDR3 is TGTGCCAGCACCCTACTTATAGGGGATGAGCAGTTCTTC. Using reference TRBV7-2 and TRBJ2-1 for the parts outside the CDR3, the full variable domain is GAGVSQSPSNKVTEKGKDVELRCDPISGHTALYWYRQSLGQGLEFLIYFQGNSAPDKSGLPSDRFSAERTGGSVSTLTIQRTQQEDSAVYLCASTLLIGDEQFFGPGTRLTVL.